This T cell receptor (beta chain) was retrieved from a study of cytomegalovirus exposure and HLA in healthy donors. Overall study findings and caveats: The TCR clusters that emerged in the first cohort tended, a later analysis found, to co-occur in the approximately 110 validation repertoires.

Turning to this clone: Its antigen is currently unknown.

Repertoires were generated with immunoSEQ multiplex PCR, while TCRdb's copy carries only in-frame clones and drops some. The table lists some 230,000 clones, 90% to 95% of them singletons. This CDR3 is 17 amino acids long. CDR1 is WNHNN, CDR2 SYGVQD, per germline (reference sequence). V shed 9 bases, J shed 4 bases, and the junction held 14 bases outside the gene matches. The sequenced sample was PBMCs. The chain combines TRBV10-1 with TRBJ1-6; 8 bases match TRBD1. This receptor was obtained from a young woman in good health and CMV-seronegative. The CDR3 coding sequence is TGCGCCAGGTGGACAGGGAACGGTCGCCAATATAATTCACCCCTCCACTTT. Protein product: CARWTGNGRQYNSPLHF.